Below are 14 T cell receptor beta chains sequenced from a single sample in a study of shared T cell receptors in the human thymus. Some clones are missing from TCRdb's copy, which holds only in-frame ones; the method was immunoSEQ multiplex PCR. The data contain 600,000 or so clones, around 87% of them singletons. These data also featured in a second study, about human thymus T cells.

The sequencing sample was made of thymocytes. The receptors were sampled from a boy younger than two with a congenital heart defect.

V gene TRBV10-2 combines with J gene TRBJ2-1, with D perhaps matching TRBD1 (6 bases). Germline V gene data show CDR1 as WSHSY and CDR2 as SAAADI. Trimming left V 0 bases short and J 6 bases short, with 15 bases between. The CDR3 runs to 16 residues. The CDR3 nucleotides read TGCGCCAGCAGTGAGTCGACGGGACACCCCACCAATGAGCAGTTCTTC. Protein: CASSESTGHPTNEQFF.

This chain joins TRBV5-5 and TRBJ1-5; 7 bases map to TRBD1. The germline V gene encodes CDR1 SGHKS and CDR2 YYEKEE (reference sequence). V lost 0 bases, J lost 4 bases, and 10 bases stayed unmatched. The CDR3 contains 17 residues. The CDR3 sequence is CASSLGTQGPANQPQHF. For the CDR3, the DNA is TGTGCCAGCAGCTTGGGCACACAGGGGCCCGCGAATCAGCCCCAGCATTTT.

The chain has TRBV12-5 and TRBJ1-2, with D possibly being TRBD1 (6 bases). This CDR3 region has 14 residues. Per germline, CDR1 LGHNT and CDR2 FRNRAP. V lost 1 base to trimming and J lost 2 bases, with 8 bases between them. CDR3 DNA sequence: TGTGCTAGTGGTTTGGGGGACACAAACTATGGCTACACCTTC. Residues: CASGLGDTNYGYTF. Complete variable domain (other parts from reference TRBV12-5 and TRBJ1-2): DARVTQTPRHKVTEMGQEVTMRCQPILGHNTVFWYRQTMMQGLELLAYFRNRAPLDDSGMPKDRFSAEMPDATLATLKIQPSEPRDSAVYFCASGLGDTNYGYTFGSGTRLTVV.

The chain joins TRBV7-9 to TRBJ2-5; 10 positions match TRBD1. V was clipped by 1 base and J by 1 base; unmatched bases: 3. CDR3 length: 16 amino acids. Germline V gene lookup returns CDR1 SEHNR and CDR2 FQNEAQ (reference sequence). The CDR3 bases are TGTGCCAGCAGCTTAGGGGACAGGGGCCCCCAAGAGACCCAGTACTTC. Its translation: CASSLGDRGPQETQYF.

A note on this clone: Germline and junction disagree at one end, which may indicate a read error. The rearrangement uses TRBV28 and TRBJ2-7, with TRBD2 matching 12 bases. The CDR3 consists of 20 residues. Germline V gene data show CDR1 as MDHEN and CDR2 as SYDVKM. The chain's CDR3 is CASSSPPTSGRRTRRGVLSF. The CDR3 DNA reads as TGTGCCAGCAGTTCCCCACCGACTAGCGGGAGACGTACCCGAAGGGGTGTTTTGTCCTTC.

CDR3 bases: TGTGCCAGTAATAAACAGGGGGCGCGGTCCTACTCCTACGAGCAGTACTTC. This gives the protein CASNKQGARSYSYEQYF. The genes are TRBV28 and TRBJ2-7, with 9 bases identical to TRBD1. The germline CDR1 and CDR2 sequences are MDHEN and SYDVKM. Unmatched junction bases numbered 15, after V lost 9 bases and J lost 0 bases. The CDR3 length is 17 residues.

The chain combines TRBV7-6 with TRBJ2-3; 11 bases fit TRBD2. The CDR3 runs to 20 residues. The germline V gene has CDR1 SGHVS and CDR2 FNYEAQ. The V gene end was trimmed by 3 bases and the J gene end by 3 bases; junction bases not matched to a gene: 17. CDR3 DNA sequence: TGTGCCAGCAGCTTGGGAACTAGCGGGAGCCAAAAACGGGTAACAGATACGCAGTATTTT. Encoded protein: CASSLGTSGSQKRVTDTQYF.

This clone was detected only once. The chain employs TRBV27 and TRBJ2-1, with TRBD2 identical over 7 bases. The trim removed 5 bases at V and 7 bases at J, leaving 17 bases unmatched. CDR1 and CDR2 from the germline V gene are MNHEY and SMNVEV (reference sequence). This CDR3 region has 17 residues. The CDR3 spells CASSPPLLADKGNEQFF. CDR3 in DNA: TGTGCCAGCAGTCCCCCTTTGCTAGCGGACAAAGGAAATGAGCAGTTCTTC.

This clone was seen just once. The chain has TRBV5-1 and TRBJ1-1; weak D call: TRBD1 (5 bases). V lost 4 bases to trimming and J lost 4 bases, with 11 bases between them. The V gene's germline CDR1 is SGHRS and CDR2 YFSETQ. CDR3 length: 13 residues. The CDR3 spells CASSRGLSTEAFF. CDR3 bases: TGCGCCAGCAGCAGGGGCCTCAGCACTGAAGCTTTCTTT.

The rearrangement links TRBV27 to TRBJ2-1, with 10 bases fitting TRBD2. V shed 2 bases and J 4 bases; nucleotides not matched to a gene: 8. Germline-derived CDR1 and CDR2 are MNHEY and SMNVEV (reference sequence). This CDR3 spans 17 amino acids. DNA for the CDR3: TGTGCCAGCAGTTTACAGGGGCTAGCGGGGGTTTACAATGAGCAGTTCTTC. This translates into CASSLQGLAGVYNEQFF.

This chain joins TRBV4-3 and TRBJ2-7, with TRBD2 identical over 10 bases. Germline CDR1 reads LGHNA; CDR2 reads YSLEER. The CDR3 consists of 17 residues. The J segment lost 4 bases and the V segment lost 0 bases, leaving 9 bases of the junction unmatched. CDR3 region: CASSQDSRLAGVYEQYF. The CDR3 DNA follows: TGCGCCAGCAGCCAAGATTCCCGACTAGCGGGTGTGTACGAGCAGTACTTC.

The rearrangement uses TRBV5-1 and TRBJ2-2; maybe TRBD2 (5 bases). Looked up from germline, CDR1 is SGHRS and CDR2 is YFSETQ. The CDR3 length is 15 residues. V dropped 4 bases and J dropped 7 bases, with 17 bases sitting between them. CDR3 sequence reads: CASSVPLGLIGELFF. The CDR3 DNA follows: TGCGCCAGCAGCGTACCACTAGGCCTCATCGGGGAGCTGTTTTTT.

The chain combines TRBV28 with TRBJ2-7; 9 bases are a match to TRBD2. J lost 0 bases, V lost 2 bases, and 2 bases had no gene match. CDR1 MDHEN and CDR2 SYDVKM come from the germline V gene. The CDR3 covers 15 residues. This chain's CDR3 is CASSLSSGSSYEQYF. The CDR3 nucleotides are TGTGCCAGCAGTTTAAGTAGCGGGAGCTCCTACGAGCAGTACTTC.

The chain's CDR3 is CASSARQGATEAFF. CDR3 DNA: TGCGCCAGCAGCGCCCGACAGGGGGCCACTGAAGCTTTCTTT. V gene TRBV4-1 combines with J gene TRBJ1-1; TRBD1 aligns across 10 bases. The CDR3 spans 14 residues. Germline V gene lookup returns CDR1 MGHRA and CDR2 YSYEKL. With V trimmed by 5 bases and J by 4 bases, 4 bases remained unmatched.